These T cell receptor beta chains were read from a single sample in a study of OX40 agonist ivuxolimab in advanced cancers. Libraries were prepared by immunoSEQ multiplex PCR; TCRdb keeps only in-frame clonotypes and omits some of them. The top ten clones hold around 2% of a sample with tens of thousands of clones, around 90% of them seen once. The sequencing here drew on CD4+ or CD8+ T cells sorted from blood, taken in a trial of the OX40 agonist ivuxolimab. These TCRs come from an adult with an advanced solid tumor such as melanoma, head and neck, liver or kidney cancer. CDR3s include the opening cysteine and the closing phenylalanine or tryptophan. The order of the fields is V gene, CDR3 protein.

v_gene: TRBV5-6; CDR3aa: CASSEQLIAKNIQYF
v_gene: TRBV27; CDR3aa: CASSRTSGSFSSYEQYF
v_gene: TRBV19; CDR3aa: CASSVDTYHSELFF
v_gene: TRBV18; CDR3aa: CASSPSPRDGQPQHF
v_gene: TRBV28; CDR3aa: CASSSPGQIYGYTF
v_gene: TRBV28; CDR3aa: CASNTGTGGQPQHF
v_gene: TRBV18; CDR3aa: CASSPPGRSSGNTIYF
v_gene: TRBV11-1; CDR3aa: CASSPSGYEQYF
v_gene: TRBV9; CDR3aa: CASSALSSGTDTQYF
v_gene: TRBV7-3; CDR3aa: CASSTGLAGYNEQYF
v_gene: TRBV7-9; CDR3aa: CASSLPNRNLFF
v_gene: TRBV30; CDR3aa: CAWSRSGAGANVLTF
v_gene: TRBV5-1; CDR3aa: CASSFSYNSPLHF
v_gene: TRBV7-9; CDR3aa: CASSLESHVYGYTF
v_gene: TRBV28; CDR3aa: CASREGTHNQPQHF
v_gene: TRBV6-6; CDR3aa: CASSYSRQGKPGYTF
v_gene: TRBV4-2; CDR3aa: CASSQETRLNEQFF
v_gene: TRBV7-3; CDR3aa: CASSLNTGGVGNEQFF
v_gene: TRBV2; CDR3aa: CASSEGSGSYEQYF
v_gene: TRBV5-4; CDR3aa: CASSFSGGYGYTF
v_gene: TRBV5-1; CDR3aa: CASSPISADGNTIYF
v_gene: TRBV7-2; CDR3aa: CASSLDGAGNNSPLHF
v_gene: TRBV28; CDR3aa: CASSSHRGEQYF
v_gene: TRBV18; CDR3aa: CASSPIQTHEQFF
v_gene: TRBV10-3; CDR3aa: CAISDLNEQFF
v_gene: TRBV6-6; CDR3aa: CASSYLGQKKETQYF
v_gene: TRBV30; CDR3aa: CAWSSASTDTQYF
v_gene: TRBV6-1; CDR3aa: CASSESGQLYGYTF
v_gene: TRBV19; CDR3aa: CASSIVHRDYEQYF
v_gene: TRBV5-1; CDR3aa: CASSLSGSGDYGYTF
v_gene: TRBV5-1; CDR3aa: CASSLSLGSYEQYF
v_gene: TRBV6-1; CDR3aa: CASGSGGGNQPQHF
v_gene: TRBV5-8; CDR3aa: CASINRGRETEAFF
v_gene: TRBV6-1; CDR3aa: CASSESLSTDTQYF
v_gene: TRBV7-7; CDR3aa: CASSLLGRGETQYF
v_gene: TRBV2; CDR3aa: CASSGGAYNEQFF
v_gene: TRBV7-2; CDR3aa: CASSSTRNHETQYF
v_gene: TRBV7-2; CDR3aa: CASSLVPTAEGSPLHF
v_gene: TRBV18; CDR3aa: CASSPSQTYNEQFF
v_gene: TRBV18; CDR3aa: CASSPASNYEQYF
v_gene: TRBV19; CDR3aa: CASSIRGRRSPLHF
v_gene: TRBV29-1; CDR3aa: CSVGTMASSYEQYF
v_gene: TRBV30; CDR3aa: CAWSVREHGQPQHF
v_gene: TRBV15; CDR3aa: CATWGNNEQFF
v_gene: TRBV28; CDR3aa: CASSLTDRAYEQYF
v_gene: TRBV7-2; CDR3aa: CASAYGTRGNEQFF
v_gene: TRBV7-9; CDR3aa: CASSLVGSGELFF
v_gene: TRBV12-2; CDR3aa: CASRHGVSEQNSPLHF
v_gene: TRBV23-1; CDR3aa: CASRPGRPTHEQFF
v_gene: TRBV7-9; CDR3aa: CASSLDRNTEAFF
v_gene: TRBV28; CDR3aa: CASSLGLAGGPGELFF
v_gene: TRBV14; CDR3aa: CASSQFFDTEAFF
v_gene: TRBV7-2; CDR3aa: CASSPRTGTSGGARNEQFF
v_gene: TRBV7-3; CDR3aa: CASSLAGSTDTQYF
v_gene: TRBV19; CDR3aa: CASDDRWDGYTF